This TCR beta chain comes out of a study of CD8+ T cells in alopecia areata. The CDR3 contains 14 residues. V shed 1 base and J shed 6 bases, with 10 bases lying between them. Germline CDR1 reads MGHDK; CDR2 reads SYGVNS. RNA was isolated and reverse transcribed to cDNA, the sequencing template. Assay: immunoSEQ multiplex PCR; the TCRdb copy retains only in-frame clones and omits some. The sample includes 100,000 to 150,000 clones, around 60% of them seen just once. The V gene is TRBV25-1, the J gene TRBJ2-1, with D possibly matching TRBD2 (6 bases). The origin of this receptor is a human donor with alopecia areata. The sample in question was CD4+ T cells sorted from blood, obtained at week 0. The CDR3 here is CASSESSAGNEQFF. The CDR3 region has the DNA TGTGCCAGCAGTGAATCTAGCGCCGGCAATGAGCAGTTCTTC.